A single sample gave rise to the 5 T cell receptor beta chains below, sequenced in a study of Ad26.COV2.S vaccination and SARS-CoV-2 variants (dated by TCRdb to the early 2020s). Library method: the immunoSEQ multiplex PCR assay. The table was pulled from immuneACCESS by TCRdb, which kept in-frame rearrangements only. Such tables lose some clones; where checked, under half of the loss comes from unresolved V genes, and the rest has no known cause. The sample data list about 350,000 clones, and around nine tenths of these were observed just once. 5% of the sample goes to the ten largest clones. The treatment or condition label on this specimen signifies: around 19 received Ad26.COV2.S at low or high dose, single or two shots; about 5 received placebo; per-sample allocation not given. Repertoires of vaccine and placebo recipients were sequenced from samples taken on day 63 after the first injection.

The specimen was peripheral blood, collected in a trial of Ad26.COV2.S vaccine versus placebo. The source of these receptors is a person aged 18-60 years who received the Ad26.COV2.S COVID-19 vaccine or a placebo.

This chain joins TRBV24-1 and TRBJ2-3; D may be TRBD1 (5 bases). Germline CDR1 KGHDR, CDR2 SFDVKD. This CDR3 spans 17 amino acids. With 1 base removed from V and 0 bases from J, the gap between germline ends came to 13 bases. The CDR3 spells CATSDFKFDRSTDTQYF. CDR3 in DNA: TGTGCCACCAGTGATTTTAAGTTCGACAGAAGCACAGATACGCAGTATTTT.

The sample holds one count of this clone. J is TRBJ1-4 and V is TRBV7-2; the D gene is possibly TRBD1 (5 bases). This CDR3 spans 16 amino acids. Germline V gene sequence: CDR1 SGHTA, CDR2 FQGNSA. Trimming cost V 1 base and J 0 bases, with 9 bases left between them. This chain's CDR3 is CASSLVGGATNEKLFF. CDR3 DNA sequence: TGTGCCAGCAGCTTAGTCGGGGGGGCAACTAATGAAAAACTGTTTTTT.

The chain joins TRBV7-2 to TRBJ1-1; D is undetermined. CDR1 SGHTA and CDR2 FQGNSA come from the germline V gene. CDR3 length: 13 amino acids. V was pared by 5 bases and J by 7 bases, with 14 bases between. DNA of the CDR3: TGTGCCAGCAGCGGACGGGTGTTAGGTGAAGCTTTCTTT. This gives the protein CASSGRVLGEAFF. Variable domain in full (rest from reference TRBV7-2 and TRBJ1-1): GAGVSQSPSNKVTEKGKDVELRCDPISGHTALYWYRQSLGQGLEFLIYFQGNSAPDKSGLPSDRFSAERTGGSVSTLTIQRTQQEDSAVYLCASSGRVLGEAFFGQGTRLTVV.

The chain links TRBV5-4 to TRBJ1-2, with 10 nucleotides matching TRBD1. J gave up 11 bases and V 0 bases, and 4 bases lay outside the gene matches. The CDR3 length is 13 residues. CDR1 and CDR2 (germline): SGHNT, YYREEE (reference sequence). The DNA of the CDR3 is TGTGCCAGCAGCTTGGCCGGACAGGGGGTATACACCTTC. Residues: CASSLAGQGVYTF.

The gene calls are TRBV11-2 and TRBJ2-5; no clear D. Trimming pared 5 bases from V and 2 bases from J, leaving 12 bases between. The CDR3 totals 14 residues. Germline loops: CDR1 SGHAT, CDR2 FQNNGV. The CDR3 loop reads CASSRRRIQETQYF. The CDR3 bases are TGTGCCAGCAGCCGCAGAAGGATACAAGAGACCCAGTACTTC. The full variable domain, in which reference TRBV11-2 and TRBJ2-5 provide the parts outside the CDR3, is EAGVAQSPRYKIIEKRQSVAFWCNPISGHATLYWYQQILGQGPKLLIQFQNNGVVDDSQLPKDRFSAERLKGVDSTLKIQPAKLEDSAVYLCASSRRRIQETQYFGPGTRLLVL.